These 23 T cell receptor beta chains share one sample of origin, sequenced in a study of cytomegalovirus exposure and HLA in healthy donors. The PCR contained 60 Vbeta and 13 Jbeta primers. Generated by immunoSEQ multiplex PCR, the TCRdb table keeps only in-frame clones and is missing some. This table holds over 150,000 clones, about 84% found once. The sequencing sample was made of PBMCs. These receptors came from a woman aged 40 to 50 in good health and CMV-seropositive.

This clone has a single count. The J gene is TRBJ2-1, the V gene TRBV5-1; the match to TRBD1 covers 10 bases. The V and J ends lost 5 bases and 0 bases, in that order; junction bases with no gene match: 8. The germline V gene encodes CDR1 SGHRS and CDR2 YFSETQ. The CDR3 is 17 residues long. The CDR3 loop reads CASRGQGSINSYNEQFF. In DNA form, the CDR3 reads TGCGCCAGCAGGGGACAGGGGTCGATAAACTCCTACAATGAGCAGTTCTTC.

The chain uses TRBV5-1 and TRBJ1-2; D gene unclear. This CDR3 spans 11 amino acids. V gave up 3 bases and J gave up 8 bases, with 8 bases separating them. Germline assignment: CDR1 SGHRS and CDR2 YFSETQ. The CDR3 sequence is CASSSGWGYTF. Written as DNA, the CDR3 is TGCGCCAGCAGCTCCGGGTGGGGCTACACCTTC.

This chain's CDR3 is CASSLWGRQGNTGELFF. The CDR3 DNA sequence: TGTGCCAGCAGTTTATGGGGGCGACAGGGAAACACCGGGGAGCTGTTTTTT. The chain has TRBV28 and TRBJ2-2; 7 nucleotides agree with TRBD1. Looked up from germline, CDR1 is MDHEN and CDR2 is SYDVKM. J was trimmed by 2 bases and V by 0 bases; bases with no gene match: 6. The CDR3 has 17 amino acids.

This chain links TRBV9 with TRBJ1-1, with D possibly TRBD1 on 5 matching bases. V was shortened by 3 bases and J by 3 bases, with 12 bases between the two germline ends. This CDR3 comprises 14 residues. Germline V gives CDR1 SGDLS, CDR2 YYNGEE. The CDR3 DNA follows: TGTGCCAGCAGCGCCAGGGAGCGGGACACTGAAGCTTTCTTT. Amino acid sequence: CASSARERDTEAFF.

The DNA of the CDR3 is TGTGCCAGCAGCACCTTACTAGATACGCAGTATTTT. Translated: CASSTLLDTQYF. This chain joins TRBV21-1 and TRBJ2-3; TRBD2, the table's D call, was not compared with the DNA. TRBV21-1 is a recognized pseudogene. This CDR3 region has 12 residues.

This clone was picked up a small number of times. The chain employs TRBV6-5 and TRBJ1-2; D unresolved. This CDR3 has 13 residues. V dropped 0 bases and J dropped 4 bases, with 6 bases sitting between them. The germline CDR1 and CDR2 sequences are MNHEY and SVGAGI. CDR3 loop: CASSYSGSYGYTF. In DNA, the CDR3 is TGTGCCAGCAGTTACTCAGGGAGCTATGGCTACACCTTC.

The chain employs TRBV6-1 and TRBJ2-3; 7 bases map to TRBD2. This CDR3 contains 16 residues. Germline V gene sequence: CDR1 MNHNS, CDR2 SASEGT. Trimming took 0 bases from V and 1 from J; bases not matched to a gene: 4. CDR3 sequence: CASSEAGLAGTDTQYF. CDR3 nucleotides: TGTGCCAGCAGTGAAGCGGGGCTAGCGGGCACAGATACGCAGTATTTT.

With respect to this clone: At one end the junction does not follow the germline gene, possibly because of a read error. This chain joins TRBV7-3 and TRBJ2-2; 7 bases are shared with TRBD2. CDR1 and CDR2 from the germline V gene are SGHTA and FQGTGA. The CDR3 contains 16 residues. CDR3 residues: CVSSLDGRTNTGELFF. Here the CDR3 DNA reads TGTGTCAGCAGCTTAGACGGGAGGACGAACACCGGGGAGCTGTTTTTT.

This sequence joins TRBV14 and TRBJ2-2; D not certain. Germline CDR1 SGHDN, CDR2 FVKESK. Trimming cost V 0 bases and J 6 bases, with 17 bases left between them. This CDR3 has 17 amino acids. The CDR3 coding sequence is TGTGCCAGCAGCCAAGAAGGTCGCGTCAGAGGTCCCGGGGAGCTGTTTTTT. Amino acid sequence: CASSQEGRVRGPGELFF.

The rearrangement joins TRBV5-1 to TRBJ1-3; D may be TRBD1 (6 bases). CDR1 is SGHRS, CDR2 YFSETQ, per germline. The V and J ends lost 4 bases and 2 bases respectively, with 13 bases between them. This CDR3 comprises 15 residues. CDR3 in amino acids: CASSRTVGAGNTIYF. The CDR3 DNA sequence: TGCGCCAGCAGCCGGACAGTCGGGGCTGGAAACACCATATATTTT.

A few counts support this clone. The chain has TRBV11-2 and TRBJ2-3; the match to TRBD2 covers 10 bases. CDR3 size: 16 residues. V gave up 1 base and J gave up 5 bases; unmatched junction bases: 6. Germline V lookup: CDR1 SGHAT, CDR2 FQNNGV. This CDR3 is CASSLAGIAGGDTQYF. Here the CDR3 DNA reads TGTGCCAGCAGCTTAGCCGGAATAGCGGGAGGAGATACGCAGTATTTT.

The chain is built from TRBV7-9 and TRBJ2-7, with 10 bases lining up with TRBD2. Unmatched junction bases numbered 5, after V lost 3 bases and J lost 6 bases. The CDR3 is 14 amino acids. CDR1 and CDR2 from the germline V gene are SEHNR and FQNEAQ (reference sequence). The CDR3 nucleotides read TGTGCCAGCAGCTTTAGGACTAGCGGTTCCGAGCAGTACTTC. Its protein product is CASSFRTSGSEQYF.

The chain employs TRBV4-1 and TRBJ2-5; TRBD1 agrees at 8 bases. The J call may not be correct, given that the DNA end is closer to TRBJ2-7. Germline CDR1 and CDR2: MGHRA and YSYEKL. The CDR3 consists of 14 residues. The CDR3 bases are TGCGCCAGCAGCCAGTACGGGACAGGCTACGAGCAGTACTTC. Translated: CASSQYGTGYEQYF.

The genes are TRBV2 and TRBJ2-5, with 9 bases aligning to TRBD2. Trimming removed 4 bases from V and 0 bases from J; junction bases left unmatched: 3. This CDR3 has 15 residues. The germline gives CDR1 SNHLY, CDR2 FYNNEI. The CDR3 region is CASSGTSEDQETQYF. In DNA, the CDR3 is TGTGCCAGCAGTGGGACTAGCGAGGACCAAGAGACCCAGTACTTC.

The chain carries TRBV4-2 and TRBJ1-1; D is ambiguous. CDR3 size: 14 residues. Looked up from germline, CDR1 is LGHNA and CDR2 is YNFKEQ. Trimming cost V 3 bases and J 1 base, with 9 bases left between them. The CDR3 region is CASSQPGKNTEAFF. The CDR3 DNA follows: TGTGCCAGCAGCCAGCCCGGGAAGAACACTGAAGCTTTCTTT.

The gene calls are TRBV27 and TRBJ2-3; TRBD2 matches at 8 bases. CDR3 length: 16 amino acids. The ends lost 5 bases at V and 4 bases at J; junction bases unmatched: 11. Germline CDR1 is MNHEY and CDR2 is SMNVEV (reference sequence). The CDR3 protein is CASSIFSGRRADTQYF. The CDR3 nucleotides read TGTGCCAGCAGTATATTCAGCGGGAGACGCGCAGATACGCAGTATTTT.

The chain carries TRBV30 and TRBJ1-2; TRBD1 matches at 8 bases. The V gene end was trimmed by 5 bases and the J gene end by 2 bases; junction bases not matched to a gene: 4. The CDR3 is 13 amino acids. Germline CDR1 GTSNPN, CDR2 SVGIG (reference sequence). CDR3: CAWGTGLNYGYTF. CDR3 coding DNA: TGTGCCTGGGGGACAGGCTTAAACTATGGCTACACCTTC.

The chain employs TRBV6-6 and TRBJ2-7; D possibly corresponds to TRBD2 (6 bases). Deletions cut 0 bases from V and 0 bases from J, with 12 bases between. Germline V gives CDR1 MNHNY, CDR2 SVGAGI (reference sequence). CDR3 length equals 16 residues. The CDR3 protein is CASSYSRAGSSYEQYF. In DNA, the CDR3 is TGTGCCAGCAGTTACTCGCGGGCGGGGTCCTCCTACGAGCAGTACTTC.

The V gene is TRBV5-1, the J gene TRBJ2-7; 9 bases match TRBD1. This CDR3 comprises 13 residues. Germline V gene sequence: CDR1 SGHRS, CDR2 YFSETQ. With 9 bases clipped from V and 3 bases from J, the junction kept 7 bases outside the gene matches. The CDR3 DNA is TGCGCCACTGGGACAGGGCATAGCTACGAGCAGTACTTC. It codes for CATGTGHSYEQYF.

This chain connects TRBV6-5 to TRBJ1-1; 8 bases are a match to TRBD1. Trimming at V came to 6 bases and at J to 1 base, leaving 4 bases not matched to a gene. Germline V CDR1 and CDR2: MNHEY, SVGAGI. CDR3 length: 14 amino acids. The CDR3 region has the DNA TGTGCCAGCAGCAGGGGGCGGCGGAACACTGAAGCTTTCTTT. This translates into CASSRGRRNTEAFF.

The chain recombines TRBV21-1 with TRBJ2-5; the table gives TRBD2 as D, unverified against the DNA. TRBV21-1 is a pseudogene. The CDR3 is 14 residues long. Written as DNA, the CDR3 is TGTGCCAGCAACCGACTAGCGGGAACGGAGACCCAGTACTTC. It is translated as CASNRLAGTETQYF.

This clone occurred a few times. The chain employs TRBV5-1 and TRBJ2-2, with 9 bases lining up with TRBD1. CDR3 length: 18 residues. Germline CDR1 SGHRS, CDR2 YFSETQ. V lost 3 bases and J lost 3; bases outside the gene matches: 12. DNA of the CDR3: TGCGCCAGCAGCTATTACACAGGGGGCGATATTGACACCGGGGAGCTGTTTTTT. This encodes CASSYYTGGDIDTGELFF.

This chain links TRBV27 with TRBJ1-2; the match to TRBD1 covers 7 bases. The CDR3 is 13 residues long. Per germline, CDR1 MNHEY and CDR2 SMNVEV (reference sequence). Trimming took 6 bases from V and 2 from J; bases not matched to a gene: 3. CDR3 DNA sequence: TGTGCCAGCAGACGGACAGGAAACTATGGCTACACCTTC. Its protein product is CASRRTGNYGYTF.